This record covers a single T cell receptor beta chain. The target antigen is unknown. The germline CDR1 and CDR2 sequences are SGHNT and YENEEA. The CDR3 has 16 amino acids. V lost 1 base to trimming and J lost 6 bases; unmatched junction nucleotides: 9. The sample belongs to a study of cytomegalovirus exposure and HLA in healthy donors. Study details: As an earlier analysis found, some 180 million T cells yielded about 120 million unique TCR beta sequences.

General study results and limits: It was shown in a later analysis that HLA-associated TCR beta chains were more clonally expanded than other, equally common chains. Most TCR sequences showed up rarely, but some public TCRs showed up in many donors. Some V segments, including TRBV6-2 and TRBV6-3, were excluded as indistinguishable.

The PCR ran on 60 Vbeta and 13 Jbeta primers. Generated by immunoSEQ multiplex PCR, the TCRdb table keeps only in-frame clones and is missing some. Here the sample spans over 150,000 clones, about 70% being singletons. This receptor was identified in a young man in good health and CMV-seronegative. Material: PBMCs. The chain couples TRBV11-3 to TRBJ2-3; the match to TRBD1 covers 8 bases. The CDR3 reads CASSLGSGGEIDTQYF. The CDR3 DNA reads TGTGCCAGCAGCTTAGGTTCAGGGGGCGAAATTGATACGCAGTATTTT.